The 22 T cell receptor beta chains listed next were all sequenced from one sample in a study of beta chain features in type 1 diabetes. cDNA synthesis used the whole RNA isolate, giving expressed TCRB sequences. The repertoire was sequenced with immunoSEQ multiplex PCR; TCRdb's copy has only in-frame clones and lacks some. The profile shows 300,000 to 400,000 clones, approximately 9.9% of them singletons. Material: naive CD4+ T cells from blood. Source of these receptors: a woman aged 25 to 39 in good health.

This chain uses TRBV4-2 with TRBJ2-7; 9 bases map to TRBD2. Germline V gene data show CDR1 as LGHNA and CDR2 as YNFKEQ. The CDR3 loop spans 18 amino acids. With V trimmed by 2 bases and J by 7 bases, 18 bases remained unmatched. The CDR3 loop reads CASSQTPRLAGVPNEQYF. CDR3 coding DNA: TGTGCCAGCAGCCAAACCCCTAGATTAGCGGGAGTCCCAAATGAGCAGTACTTC.

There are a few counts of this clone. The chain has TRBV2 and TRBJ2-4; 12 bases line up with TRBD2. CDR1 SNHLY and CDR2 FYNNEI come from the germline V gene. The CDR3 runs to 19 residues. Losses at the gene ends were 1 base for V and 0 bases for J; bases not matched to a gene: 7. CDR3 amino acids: CASSEDSGLAGTAKNIQYF. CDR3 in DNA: TGTGCCAGCAGTGAAGACTCCGGACTAGCGGGAACAGCCAAAAACATTCAGTACTTC.

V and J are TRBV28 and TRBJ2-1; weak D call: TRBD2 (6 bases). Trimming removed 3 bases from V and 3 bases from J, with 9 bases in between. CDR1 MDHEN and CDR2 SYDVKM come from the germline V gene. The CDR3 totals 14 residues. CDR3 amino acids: CASSLVADYNEQFF. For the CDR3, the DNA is TGTGCCAGCAGTTTGGTAGCGGACTACAATGAGCAGTTCTTC.

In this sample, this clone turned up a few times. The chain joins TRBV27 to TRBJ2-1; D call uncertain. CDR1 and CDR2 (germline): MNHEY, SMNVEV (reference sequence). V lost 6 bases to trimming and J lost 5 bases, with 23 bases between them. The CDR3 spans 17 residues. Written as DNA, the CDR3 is TGTGCCAGCAGCCCTTTAACTTTGTCTCGATCCCACAATGAGCAGTTCTTC. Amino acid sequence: CASSPLTLSRSHNEQFF.

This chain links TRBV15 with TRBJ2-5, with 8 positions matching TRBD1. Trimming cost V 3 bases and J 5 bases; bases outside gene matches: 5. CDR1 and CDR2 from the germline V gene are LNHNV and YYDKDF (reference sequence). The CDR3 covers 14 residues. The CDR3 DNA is TGTGCCACCAGCAGTCAACAGGGGGTTGAGACCCAGTACTTC. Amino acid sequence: CATSSQQGVETQYF.

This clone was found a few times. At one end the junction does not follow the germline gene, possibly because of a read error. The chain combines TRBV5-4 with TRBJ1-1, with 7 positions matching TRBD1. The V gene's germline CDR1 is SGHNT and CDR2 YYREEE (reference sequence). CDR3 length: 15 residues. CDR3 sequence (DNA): TGCGCCAGCAGCCATTCCGGGACAGCGAACACTGAAGCTTTCTTT. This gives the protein CASSHSGTANTEAFF. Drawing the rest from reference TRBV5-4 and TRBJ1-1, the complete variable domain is ETGVTQSPTHLIKTRGQQVTLRCSSQSGHNTVSWYQQALGQGPQFIFQYYREEENGRGNFPPRFSGLQFPNYSSELNVNALELDDSALYLCASSHSGTANTEAFFGQGTRLTVV.

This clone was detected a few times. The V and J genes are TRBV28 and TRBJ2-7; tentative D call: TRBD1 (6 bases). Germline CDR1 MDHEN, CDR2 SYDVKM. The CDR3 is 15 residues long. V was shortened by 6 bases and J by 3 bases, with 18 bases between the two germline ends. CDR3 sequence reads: CASSSSTGYDYEQYF. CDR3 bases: TGTGCCAGCAGCTCCTCGACAGGTTACGACTACGAGCAGTACTTC.

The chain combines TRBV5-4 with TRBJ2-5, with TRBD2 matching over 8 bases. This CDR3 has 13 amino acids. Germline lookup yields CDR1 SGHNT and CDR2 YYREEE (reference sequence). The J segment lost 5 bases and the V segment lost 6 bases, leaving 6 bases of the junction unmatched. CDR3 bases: TGTGCCAGCAACTCGGGCGGGGGGGAGACCCAGTACTTC. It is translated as CASNSGGGETQYF.

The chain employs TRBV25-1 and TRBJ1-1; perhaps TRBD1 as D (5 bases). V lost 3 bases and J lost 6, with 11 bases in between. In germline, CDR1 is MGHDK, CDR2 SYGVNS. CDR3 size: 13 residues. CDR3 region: CASSDPGVAEAFF. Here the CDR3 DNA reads TGTGCCAGCAGTGACCCGGGGGTAGCTGAAGCTTTCTTT.

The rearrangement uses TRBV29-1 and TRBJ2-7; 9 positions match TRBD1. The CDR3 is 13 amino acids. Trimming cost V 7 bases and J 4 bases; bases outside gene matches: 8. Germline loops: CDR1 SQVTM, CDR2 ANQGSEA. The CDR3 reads CSASDRGEYEQYF. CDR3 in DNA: TGCAGCGCTTCGGACAGGGGAGAGTACGAGCAGTACTTC.

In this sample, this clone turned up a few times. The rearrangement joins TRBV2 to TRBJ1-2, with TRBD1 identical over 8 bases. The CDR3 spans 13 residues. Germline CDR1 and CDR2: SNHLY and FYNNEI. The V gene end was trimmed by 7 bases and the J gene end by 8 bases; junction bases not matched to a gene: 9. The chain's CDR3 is CASTFQGAQGYTF. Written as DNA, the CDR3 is TGTGCCAGCACATTCCAGGGGGCTCAGGGCTACACCTTC.

The CDR3 is CAWSVDSSTEAFF. The CDR3 DNA sequence: TGTGCCTGGAGTGTCGACAGTTCCACTGAAGCTTTCTTT. This chain connects TRBV30 to TRBJ1-1; weak D call: TRBD1 (5 bases). This CDR3 spans 13 amino acids. Trimming pared 0 bases from V and 4 bases from J, leaving 9 bases between. Germline CDR1 is GTSNPN and CDR2 is SVGIG (reference sequence).

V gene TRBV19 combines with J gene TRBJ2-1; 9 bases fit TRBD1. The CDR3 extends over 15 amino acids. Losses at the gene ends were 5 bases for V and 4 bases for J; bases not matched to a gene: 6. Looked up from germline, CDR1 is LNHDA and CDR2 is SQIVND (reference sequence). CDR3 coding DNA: TGTGCCAGTAGTGTGGACAGGGGCCAATACAATGAGCAGTTCTTC. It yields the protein CASSVDRGQYNEQFF. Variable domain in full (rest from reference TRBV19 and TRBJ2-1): DGGITQSPKYLFRKEGQNVTLSCEQNLNHDAMYWYRQDPGQGLRLIYYSQIVNDFQKGDIAEGYSVSREKKESFPLTVTSAQKNPTAFYLCASSVDRGQYNEQFFGPGTRLTVL.

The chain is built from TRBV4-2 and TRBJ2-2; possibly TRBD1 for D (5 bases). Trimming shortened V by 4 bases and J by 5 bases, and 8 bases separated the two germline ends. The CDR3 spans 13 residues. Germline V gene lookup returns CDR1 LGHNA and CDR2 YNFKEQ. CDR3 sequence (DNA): TGTGCCAGCAGCCGCCGACAGACCGGGGAGCTGTTTTTT. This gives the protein CASSRRQTGELFF.

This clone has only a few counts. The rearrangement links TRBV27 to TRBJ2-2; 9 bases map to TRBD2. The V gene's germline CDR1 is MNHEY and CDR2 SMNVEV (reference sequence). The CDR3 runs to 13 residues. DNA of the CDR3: TGTGGTTCGCGGGAGGGAGGGACCGGGGAGCTGTTTTTT. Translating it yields CGSREGGTGELFF.

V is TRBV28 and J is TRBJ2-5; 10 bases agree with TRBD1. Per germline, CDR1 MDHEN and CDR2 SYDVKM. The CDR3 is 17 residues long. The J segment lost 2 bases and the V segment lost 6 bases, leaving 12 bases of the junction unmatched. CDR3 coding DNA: TGTGCCAGCAGCGTCCCGCCGGGACAGGGGTCTCAAGAGACCCAGTACTTC. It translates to CASSVPPGQGSQETQYF. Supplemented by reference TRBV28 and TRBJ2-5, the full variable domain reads DVKVTQSSRYLVKRTGEKVFLECVQDMDHENMFWYRQDPGLGLRLIYFSYDVKMKEKGDIPEGYSVSREKKERFSLILESASTNQTSMYLCASSVPPGQGSQETQYFGPGTRLLVL.

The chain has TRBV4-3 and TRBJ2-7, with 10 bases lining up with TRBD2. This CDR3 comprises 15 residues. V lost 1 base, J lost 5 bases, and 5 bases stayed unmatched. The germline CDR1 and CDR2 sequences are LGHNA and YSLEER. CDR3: CASSQGELAGNEQYF. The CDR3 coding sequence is TGCGCCAGCAGCCAAGGGGAACTAGCGGGAAACGAGCAGTACTTC.

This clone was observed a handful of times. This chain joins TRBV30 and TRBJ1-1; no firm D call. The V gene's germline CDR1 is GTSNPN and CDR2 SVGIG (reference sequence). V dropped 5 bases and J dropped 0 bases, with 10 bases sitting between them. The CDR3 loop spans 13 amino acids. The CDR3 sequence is CAWDGNMNTEAFF. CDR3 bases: TGTGCCTGGGACGGGAATATGAACACTGAAGCTTTCTTT.

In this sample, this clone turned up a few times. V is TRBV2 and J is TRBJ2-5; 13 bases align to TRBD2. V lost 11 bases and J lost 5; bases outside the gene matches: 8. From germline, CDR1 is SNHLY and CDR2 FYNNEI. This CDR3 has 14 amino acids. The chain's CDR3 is CAGTGLAGLETQYF. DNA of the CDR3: TGTGCCGGCACGGGACTAGCGGGATTGGAGACCCAGTACTTC.

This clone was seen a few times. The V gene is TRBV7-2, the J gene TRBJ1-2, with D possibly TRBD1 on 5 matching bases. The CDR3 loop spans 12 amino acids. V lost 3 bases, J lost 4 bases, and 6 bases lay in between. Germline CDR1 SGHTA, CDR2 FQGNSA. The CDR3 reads CASSLQGYGYTF. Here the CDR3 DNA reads TGTGCCAGCAGCTTGCAGGGCTATGGCTACACCTTC.

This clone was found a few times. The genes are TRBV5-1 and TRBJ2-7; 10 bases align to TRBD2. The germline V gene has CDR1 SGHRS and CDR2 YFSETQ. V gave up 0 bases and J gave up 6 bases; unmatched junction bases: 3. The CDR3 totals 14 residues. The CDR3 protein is CASSLAVAGGEQYF. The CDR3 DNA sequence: TGCGCCAGCAGCTTGGCGGTAGCGGGGGGCGAGCAGTACTTC. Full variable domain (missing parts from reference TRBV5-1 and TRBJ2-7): KAGVTQTPRYLIKTRGQQVTLSCSPISGHRSVSWYQQTPGQGLQFLFEYFSETQRNKGNFPGRFSGRQFSNSRSEMNVSTLELGDSALYLCASSLAVAGGEQYFGPGTRLTVT.

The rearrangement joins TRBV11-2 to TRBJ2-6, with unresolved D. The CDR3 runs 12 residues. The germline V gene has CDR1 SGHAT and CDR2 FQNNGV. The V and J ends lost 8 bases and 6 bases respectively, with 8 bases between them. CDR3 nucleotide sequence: TGTGCCAGCTCCCCTTCGGCCAACGTCCTGACTTTC. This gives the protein CASSPSANVLTF.